The T cell receptor (beta chain) under discussion was sequenced for a study of CD8 T cells in ankylosing spondylitis. Overall study findings and caveats: The study identified a TCR beta motif of several highly homologous variants that appeared characteristic of ankylosing spondylitis blood. The authors reported significant enrichment of disease-linked clones in matched ankylosing spondylitis synovial fluid.

By quantitative 5'-RACE with molecular barcodes, the TCR beta libraries were made. TCRdb re-analysed the 5' RACE reads in MiXCR, keeping a single row per CDR3 protein. The sample lists 200,000 to 250,000 distinct CDR3 sequences, around 19% occurring once. The CDR3 length is 14 residues. Trimming took off 6 bases at V and 7 bases at J, with 16 bases between the two ends. Looked up from germline, CDR1 is MDHEN and CDR2 is SYDVKM. As for this clonotype: Its antigen remains unknown.

The source material was blood, either unsorted or a sorted T cell fraction (not recorded which). The receptor comes from a male donor with ankylosing spondylitis. The V and J genes are TRBV28 and TRBJ1-5; tentative D call: TRBD1 (5 bases). DNA of the CDR3: TGTGCCAGCAGGGACCTTGACAGAGCCCAGCCCCAGCATTTT. Protein: CASRDLDRAQPQHF. The whole variable domain, remainder taken from reference TRBV28 and TRBJ1-5, is DVKVTQSSRYLVKRTGEKVFLECVQDMDHENMFWYRQDPGLGLRLIYFSYDVKMKEKGDIPEGYSVSREKKERFSLILESASTNQTSMYLCASRDLDRAQPQHFGDGTRLSIL.